The TCR beta chain under discussion was sequenced for a study of blood T cell repertoires in COVID-19. Sequencing used immunoSEQ multiplex PCR; TCRdb keeps in-frame clones, though not all of them. This sample has 70,000 or so clones, with more than 85% found just once. This CDR3 has 17 amino acids. CDR1 is LNHDA, CDR2 SQIVND, per germline (reference sequence). The germline V and J ends were trimmed by 6 bases and 0 bases, with 18 bases remaining between them. The sequenced material came from peripheral blood. This chain joins TRBV19 and TRBJ2-1; perhaps TRBD2 as D (5 bases). The receptor was derived from a man aged 55 to 69 with acute or convalescent COVID-19. The CDR3: CASSRPSGAASYNEQFF. CDR3 in DNA: TGTGCCAGTAGCCGACCCTCAGGAGCGGCCTCCTACAATGAGCAGTTCTTC.